What follows describes a single T cell receptor beta chain. Splitting of CD4+ cells produced CD45RA+ naive and CD45RA-negative memory subsets. Some clones are missing from TCRdb's copy, which holds only in-frame ones; the method was immunoSEQ multiplex PCR. The sample shows about 980,000 clones, around 80% of them seen only once. The data originate from a study of shared clonotypes between healthy human individuals. Overall study context: Participating donors consisted of two women and a few men aged 18 to 49.

Germline CDR1 and CDR2: MDHEN and SYDVKM. The CDR3 runs 15 residues. Trimming stripped 8 bases from V and 7 bases from J, with 21 bases between. The chain uses TRBV28 and TRBJ1-5; D not certain. Source material: memory CD4+ T cells sorted from blood. As to subset: CD45RA-negative fraction. This TCR was recovered from a man aged 18 to 29 in good health. The CDR3 sequence: CASRSRIWGQQPQHF. CDR3 nucleotides: TGTGCCAGCCGAAGCCGAATATGGGGTCAGCAGCCCCAGCATTTT.